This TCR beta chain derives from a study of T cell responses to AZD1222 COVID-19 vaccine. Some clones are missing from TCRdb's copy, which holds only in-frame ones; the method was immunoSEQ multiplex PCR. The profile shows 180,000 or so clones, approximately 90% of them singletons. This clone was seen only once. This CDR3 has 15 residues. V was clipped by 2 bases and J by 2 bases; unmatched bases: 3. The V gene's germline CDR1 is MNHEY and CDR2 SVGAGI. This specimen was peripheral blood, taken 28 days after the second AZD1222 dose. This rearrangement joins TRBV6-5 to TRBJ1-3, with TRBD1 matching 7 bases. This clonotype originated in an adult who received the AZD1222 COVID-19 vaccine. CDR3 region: CASSYQGEPGNTIYF. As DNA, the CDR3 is TGTGCCAGCAGTTACCAGGGGGAACCTGGAAACACCATATATTTT.